This entry concerns a single TCR beta chain. The specificity of this receptor is unknown. Per-base quality was not reported, and no clone a single base away is much larger than it. The sample comes from a study of blood T cell dynamics during melanoma immunotherapy (dated by TCRdb to 2018 to 2021). About the study as a whole: All patients had metastatic melanoma and were given first-line pembrolizumab or nivolumab plus ipilimumab as standard of care in the United Kingdom. The training cohort consisted of consecutive patients, while an additional independent group of patients from the same centre was pooled to form an external validation set. To identify early correlates of response, the study profiled peripheral T cell receptor repertoires in patients with metastatic melanoma before and after one cycle of checkpoint inhibitor therapy.

Every bulk PBMC sample had a fixed 350 ng of DNA loaded. TCR beta CDR3 sequences were amplified from genomic DNA using the immunoSEQ TCRb Assay kit according to manufacturer instructions. The KAPA Library Quantification Kit for Illumina platforms was used to quantify the pooled libraries by qPCR. Pooled libraries were sequenced on an Illumina NextSeq 500, clustered at roughly 0.6-1.2 pM. The paper's data handling went like this. The TCR data were analyzed using immunoSEQ ANALYZER and the R LymphoSeq package. A rearrangement efficiency score was calculated as productive divided by the sum of productive and non-productive CDR3 sequences. Clonality was measured with the Gini coefficient and diversity with the Renyi index at alpha=1, compared pairwise between timepoints within each patient. Clonal relatedness, based on an edit distance of 3, and repertoire similarity, based on the Bhattacharyya coefficient, were both computed in LymphoSeq. Linear discriminant analysis on week-3 changes in clonality and diversity was built with the R MASS and caret packages to classify response. TCRdb re-hosts the immuneACCESS table, in-frame sequences only. Its copies lack some clones; in the studies checked, an unresolved V gene accounts for under half of them, and the cause for the rest is not known. The V and J calls and clone size were taken over from that table, and D and trimming were inferred from the DNA. Here the sample has over 12,000 clones; around nine tenths occur a single time. The ten largest clones add up to around 8% of the sample.

In the germline V gene, CDR1 corresponds to LGHNA and CDR2 to YSLEER. V and J are truncated by 0 bases and 4 bases respectively, leaving an intervening sequence of 25 bases. CDR3 length: 21 amino acids, cysteine to phenylalanine. The DNA shown is the 63-base CDR3, in frame from base 1. What this sample's time point label stands for: week 3, after first cycle of checkpoint inhibitor. Blood samples were collected before treatment (T0) and at week 3 (W3), after the first cycle of checkpoint blockade. Except for a couple of patients with rapid clinical progression, response was assessed 12 weeks after the first infusion by RECIST 1.1; disease control meant complete response, partial response or stable disease. Patients with prior systemic cancer treatment, concomitant immunosuppressant therapy or synchronous other active malignancies were excluded. TCR beta was sequenced in both bulk PBMC and plasma cell-free DNA in order to track circulating cells as well as T cell turnover. Lymphoprep and SepMate tubes were used to isolate PBMC from blood, and red cell lysis was then performed. DNA from PBMC and sorted T cell subsets was extracted with QIAamp DNA Blood Mini kits.

General study outcomes and caveats: The relatively small sample size was recognized as a factor that could limit how well the results generalize. Unlike progressors, patients who went on to achieve disease control showed a bifurcated reorganization of the PBMC repertoire at W3, with either increased clonality or increased diversity. Whether the T cell clones behind the repertoire changes were melanoma-specific or instead reflected general immune activation was something the study could not determine.

Rearrangement joined TRBV4-3 to TRBJ1-6; TRBD1 is a possible D gene, resting on 5 matching bases. The receptor was isolated from a human donor with melanoma. Sample: blood, taken from a patient treated with checkpoint blockade. CDR3 sequence: CASSQEGRAGRRGLYNSPLHF. The sequenced DNA: TGCGCCAGCAGCCAAGAGGGTAGGGCAGGGAGAAGAGGGCTTTATAATTCACCCCTCCACTTT.